These 29 T cell receptor beta chains originate from one sample sequenced in a study of T cells in Graves' hyperthyroidism and ophthalmopathy (dated by TCRdb to about 2019). The method behind the library was multiplex PCR. The instrument given in TCRdb is Illumina HiSeq 2000. The TCR beta CDR3 regions were amplified from the RNA transcripts. The TCR CDR3 was subjected to a first round of RT-PCR using the HTBI primer set and the Qiagen OneStep RT-PCR kit. TCRdb passed the public sequencing reads through fastp at Q25 and MiXCR, retaining productive beta sequences. Entries are consolidated by CDR3 protein sequence, retaining the most common genes and DNA. The sample table shows 550,000 to 600,000 distinct CDR3 sequences, and approximately 15% are seen once. Clones ranked in the top ten supply around 7% of the sample. Sequencing used blood. The receptors were gathered from a woman in her late teens or twenties with Graves' ophthalmopathy.

The sample holds many counts of this clonotype. The genes are TRBV15 and TRBJ1-1; maybe TRBD1 (6 bases). CDR1 and CDR2 from the germline V gene are LNHNV and YYDKDF (reference sequence). The V end was cut by 3 bases, the J end by 0 bases, with 11 bases between. This CDR3 is built from 15 residues. The CDR3 sequence is CATSRPGHMNTEAFF. In DNA form, the CDR3 reads TGTGCCACCAGCAGGCCGGGACACATGAACACTGAAGCTTTCTTT.

Concerning this clonotype: One base away lies a much larger clone, so this may be a sequencing read error. The gene calls are TRBV20-1 and TRBJ2-3, with D possibly TRBD2 on 6 matching bases. Germline values: CDR1 DFQATT, CDR2 SNEGSKA (reference sequence). This CDR3 comprises 13 residues. CDR3 coding DNA: TGCAGTGCTACCGGGAGCACCACAGGTACGCAGTATTTT. Translation gives CSATGSTTGTQYF.

This clonotype was seen at least ten times. This chain links TRBV12-3 or TRBV12-4 with TRBJ2-5; 10 bases are a match to TRBD2. The CDR3 length is 15 residues. Unmatched junction bases numbered 2, after V lost 1 base and J lost 3 bases. In nucleotides, the CDR3 is TGTGCCAGCAGTTTAGGGACTAGCGGAAAAGAGACCCAGTACTTC. The encoded protein is CASSLGTSGKETQYF.

Only a few counts were recorded for this clonotype. The CDR3 sequence: CASSNRGRWRGESAEAFF. The CDR3 DNA reads as TGTGCCAGCAGCAATAGGGGTCGGTGGCGCGGGGAGTCCGCTGAAGCTTTCTTT. The rearrangement uses TRBV28 and TRBJ1-1; perhaps TRBD1 as D (5 bases). Trimming removed 6 bases from V and 6 bases from J, with 29 bases in between. From germline, CDR1 is MDHEN and CDR2 SYDVKM. This CDR3 comprises 18 residues.

The V and J genes are TRBV27 and TRBJ2-7, with D uncertain. The CDR3 is 14 residues long. Germline CDR1 MNHEY, CDR2 SMNVEV (reference sequence). V was pared by 0 bases and J by 2 bases, with 8 bases between. The CDR3 spells CASSLSPDPYEQYF. The CDR3 DNA reads as TGTGCCAGCAGTTTATCCCCAGACCCCTACGAGCAGTACTTC.

This clonotype was seen more than once but under ten times. This rearrangement joins TRBV9 to TRBJ2-5, with D possibly matching TRBD2 (5 bases). This CDR3 is built from 16 residues. V lost 4 bases and J lost 3, with 19 bases in between. Per the germline V gene, CDR1 is SGDLS and CDR2 is YYNGEE. The chain's CDR3 is CASSLGRSVTKETQYF. CDR3 DNA sequence: TGTGCCAGCAGCCTAGGACGGAGTGTGACTAAAGAGACCCAGTACTTC.

This clonotype was counted ten times or more. The chain carries TRBV6-1 and TRBJ2-1; D might be TRBD1 or TRBD2, each matching 5 bases. The CDR3 is 19 amino acids. Germline V gene lookup returns CDR1 MNHNS and CDR2 SASEGT. V was cut by 4 bases and J by 0 bases, with 22 bases left in between. CDR3 loop: CASSGPGTYPRGSYNEQFF. The CDR3 DNA sequence: TGTGCCAGCAGTGGGCCCGGGACGTACCCCCGGGGCTCCTACAATGAGCAGTTCTTC.

The V gene is TRBV4-3, the J gene TRBJ2-7; 13 bases are shared with TRBD2. The CDR3 contains 16 residues. The V and J ends lost 5 bases and 0 bases, in that order; junction bases with no gene match: 4. Germline lookup yields CDR1 LGHNA and CDR2 YSLEER. The CDR3 here is CASSLGLAGVSYEQYF. The CDR3, as DNA: TGCGCCAGCAGCTTAGGACTAGCGGGGGTCTCCTACGAGCAGTACTTC.

The V call is TRBV4-2, the J call TRBJ1-6; possible D gene TRBD1, 6 bases. Germline V gene sequence: CDR1 LGHNA, CDR2 YNFKEQ. The V gene lost 1 base and the J gene lost 7 bases, with 11 bases spanning the gap. The CDR3 runs 15 residues. CDR3 nucleotide sequence: TGTGCCAGCAGCCAAGCCACAGGGAGGAATTCACCCCTCCACTTT. This encodes CASSQATGRNSPLHF.

This clonotype was seen a few times. CDR3 residues: CSASAGASSYNSPLHF. The CDR3 region has the DNA TGCAGTGCTAGTGCAGGGGCGTCCTCCTATAATTCACCCCTCCACTTT. The chain employs TRBV20-1 and TRBJ1-6, with a tentative D call TRBD1 (6 bases). CDR3 length: 16 residues. V was shortened by 3 bases and J by 0 bases, with 12 bases between the two germline ends. Germline CDR1 DFQATT, CDR2 SNEGSKA (reference sequence).

This clonotype was observed a handful of times. The chain is built from TRBV27 and TRBJ1-2; TRBD1 agrees at 7 bases. The CDR3 is made up of 15 amino acids. The J segment lost 5 bases and the V segment lost 2 bases, leaving 8 bases of the junction unmatched. CDR1 and CDR2 from the germline V gene are MNHEY and SMNVEV (reference sequence). The CDR3 bases are TGTGCCAGCAGTTTAATCCCAGGGGGTGGGTATGGCTACACCTTC. This encodes CASSLIPGGGYGYTF.

J is TRBJ1-2 and V is TRBV6-1, with a tentative D call TRBD1 (5 bases). This CDR3 region has 13 residues. CDR1 is MNHNS, CDR2 SASEGT, per germline. The V end lost 3 bases, the J end lost 7 bases, and 12 bases lay between the germline ends. CDR3 amino acids: CASSDSGHGGYTF. The CDR3 DNA reads TGTGCCAGCAGTGATTCAGGACACGGTGGCTACACCTTC.

This clonotype was found many times. The V gene is TRBV6-5, the J gene TRBJ1-2, with a possible D match to TRBD1 (6 bases). The V gene's germline CDR1 is MNHEY and CDR2 SVGAGI. Trimming took off 0 bases at V and 4 bases at J, with 24 bases between the two ends. This CDR3 spans 19 amino acids. This CDR3 reads CASSYSGLTGPAVSYGYTF. For the CDR3, the DNA is TGTGCCAGCAGTTACTCGGGGTTGACAGGCCCGGCGGTTTCCTATGGCTACACCTTC.

This clonotype was seen ten or more times. V and J are TRBV27 and TRBJ2-1, with 8 bases fitting TRBD1. The junction had 14 bases not matched to a gene; V was cut back by 7 bases and J by 6 bases. CDR3 length equals 16 residues. CDR1 and CDR2 (germline): MNHEY, SMNVEV (reference sequence). In nucleotides, the CDR3 is TGTGCCAGCAACCCCAAAAAGGACAGGGTCTTCAATGAGCAGTTCTTC. It translates to CASNPKKDRVFNEQFF.

The chain couples TRBV20-1 to TRBJ2-1, with 9 positions matching TRBD2. From germline, CDR1 is DFQATT and CDR2 SNEGSKA (reference sequence). There are 16 residues in the CDR3. The V gene end was trimmed by 7 bases and the J gene end by 0 bases; junction bases not matched to a gene: 10. CDR3 sequence reads: CSVREREAYSYNEQFF. DNA for the CDR3: TGCAGTGTTAGGGAGCGGGAGGCCTACTCCTACAATGAGCAGTTCTTC.

In its sample, this clonotype was seen many times. The J gene is TRBJ1-1, the V gene TRBV7-9; 11 nucleotides line up with TRBD1. This CDR3 has 15 residues. With V trimmed by 5 bases and J by 6 bases, 8 bases remained unmatched. CDR1 is SEHNR and CDR2 is FQNEAQ in the germline V gene (reference sequence). DNA of the CDR3: TGTGCCAGCAGCCGTCCGGGACAGGGGGGACCTGAAGCTTTCTTT. Its translation is CASSRPGQGGPEAFF.

This clonotype appeared many times. The chain employs TRBV6-1 and TRBJ2-3; TRBD1 matches 10 bases. The CDR3 contains 14 residues. Germline values: CDR1 MNHNS, CDR2 SASEGT. V trimming: 5 bases; J trimming: 5 bases; junction bases outside the gene matches: 4. CDR3 amino acids: CASSWGQGKDTQYF. Here the CDR3 DNA reads TGTGCCAGCAGTTGGGGACAGGGGAAAGATACGCAGTATTTT.

The V gene is TRBV6-5, the J gene TRBJ1-2, with D unresolved. This CDR3 is built from 15 residues. V gave up 0 bases and J gave up 2 bases, with 10 bases separating them. Looked up from germline, CDR1 is MNHEY and CDR2 is SVGAGI. The CDR3 DNA reads TGTGCCAGCAGTTACTCTCCTTCCTTGAACTATGGCTACACCTTC. Its protein product is CASSYSPSLNYGYTF.

There are many counts of this clonotype. V is TRBV29-1 and J is TRBJ1-2; the D is unclear. Germline V gene sequence: CDR1 SQVTM, CDR2 ANQGSEA. The CDR3 is 12 amino acids. V shed 5 bases and J shed 3 bases, with 10 bases lying between them. The CDR3 sequence is CSVRGAYYGYTF. CDR3 bases: TGCAGCGTTCGCGGAGCGTACTATGGCTACACCTTC.

This clonotype was recorded many times. The genes are TRBV4-1 and TRBJ2-5; D remains ambiguous. The CDR3 is 15 amino acids. Trimming shortened V by 3 bases and J by 0 bases, and 11 bases separated the two germline ends. CDR1 is MGHRA and CDR2 is YSYEKL in the germline V gene. CDR3 region: CASSQWPLDQETQYF. CDR3 nucleotide sequence: TGCGCCAGCAGCCAGTGGCCTCTAGACCAAGAGACCCAGTACTTC.

This clonotype was found a few times. It may be a read error: a sequence one base away is much more abundant. The chain links TRBV9 to TRBJ2-1, with D tentatively TRBD1 or TRBD2 (5 bases each). The length of the CDR3 is 13 residues. CDR1 SGDLS and CDR2 YYNGEE come from the germline V gene. V lost 0 bases to trimming and J lost 6 bases, with 7 bases between them. The DNA for the CDR3 is TGTGCCAGCAGCGTAGGAGGGACCAATGAGCAGTTCTTC. Its protein is CASSVGGTNEQFF.

This clonotype showed up many times. The chain has TRBV29-1 and TRBJ2-3; D remains ambiguous. The CDR3 covers 14 residues. Trimming took off 3 bases at V and 1 base at J, with 11 bases between the two ends. In germline, CDR1 is SQVTM, CDR2 ANQGSEA. Here the CDR3 reads CSVDEATRTDTQYF. The CDR3 bases are TGCAGCGTTGATGAGGCGACACGCACAGATACGCAGTATTTT.

The chain links TRBV19 to TRBJ2-5; a weak D match, TRBD2 (5 bases). V lost 5 bases, J lost 5 bases, and 15 bases lay in between. Germline V lookup: CDR1 LNHDA, CDR2 SQIVND (reference sequence). This CDR3 contains 14 residues. The CDR3 DNA sequence: TGTGCCAGTAGTTTGGCCGGGAACTTCGAGACCCAGTACTTC. It specifies CASSLAGNFETQYF.

This clonotype was counted ten times or more. The V and J genes are TRBV18 and TRBJ1-1, with a tentative D call TRBD1 (5 bases). Germline-derived CDR1 and CDR2 are KGHSH and LQKENI. Trimming shortened V by 4 bases and J by 10 bases, and 13 bases separated the two germline ends. The CDR3 spans 12 residues. This CDR3 is CASSQDRDSAFF. The CDR3 DNA sequence: TGTGCCAGCTCACAAGATCGGGACTCAGCTTTCTTT.

This clonotype was seen repeatedly, ten times or more. The chain uses TRBV5-1 and TRBJ2-3; possible D gene TRBD2, 5 bases. With 0 bases removed from V and 5 bases from J, the gap between germline ends came to 7 bases. The CDR3 consists of 13 residues. Germline V gene sequence: CDR1 SGHRS, CDR2 YFSETQ. The CDR3 here is CASSLAREDTQYF. As DNA, the CDR3 is TGCGCCAGCAGCTTGGCCCGGGAAGATACGCAGTATTTT.

A few counts support this clonotype. The genes are TRBV30 and TRBJ1-1, with unresolved D. Germline V CDR1 and CDR2: GTSNPN, SVGIG (reference sequence). Trimming took 3 bases from V and 10 from J, leaving 9 bases between them. The CDR3 spans 10 residues. As DNA, the CDR3 is TGTGCCTGGAGACATCCCAGAGCTTTCTTT. Residues: CAWRHPRAFF.

In regard to this clonotype: Relative to the germline gene, one junction end is altered; a read error may explain this. The chain recombines TRBV30 with TRBJ1-1; D remains unclear. This CDR3 contains 15 residues. Germline values: CDR1 GTSNPN, CDR2 SVGIG (reference sequence). The CDR3 sequence: CAWSIPGRLNTEAFF. The CDR3 bases are TGTGCCTGGAGCATTCCGGGCCGTCTAAACACTGAGGCTTTCTTT. Looking up the rest from reference TRBV30 and TRBJ1-1 gives the full variable domain: SQTIHQWPATLVQPVGSPLSLECTVEGTSNPNLYWYRQAAGRGLQLLFYSVGIGQISSEVPQNLSASRPQDRQFILSSKKLLLSDSGFYLCAWSIPGRLNTEAFFGQGTRLTVV.

Many counts were recorded for this clonotype. In nucleotides, the CDR3 is TGTGCCAGCAGTTTATCGGGCGAGCAGTACTTC. It translates to CASSLSGEQYF. The J gene is TRBJ2-7, the V gene TRBV27; no definite D call. From germline, CDR1 is MNHEY and CDR2 SMNVEV (reference sequence). V was clipped by 0 bases and J by 6 bases, with 3 bases between them. The CDR3 has 11 amino acids.

The chain uses TRBV5-4 and TRBJ2-2; 10 nucleotides line up with TRBD2. CDR1 SGHNT and CDR2 YYREEE come from the germline V gene (reference sequence). V was pared by 4 bases and J by 4 bases, with 4 bases of the junction left unmatched. The CDR3 is made up of 15 amino acids. The CDR3 DNA sequence: TGTGCCAGCAGCATGGGACTAGCGAGCACCGGGGAGCTGTTTTTT. Translation: CASSMGLASTGELFF.